This T cell receptor beta chain comes out of a study of shared clonotypes between healthy human individuals. This clone was detected only once. Trimming took 4 bases from V and 2 from J; bases not matched to a gene: 6. This CDR3 contains 15 residues. The germline V gene has CDR1 SGDLS and CDR2 YYNGEE. Sequenced by immunoSEQ multiplex PCR; TCRdb stores in-frame clones only, minus some. The repertoire holds a few million clones, with more than 80% as singletons. A CD45RA+ naive subset and a CD45RA-negative memory subset were split from CD4+ cells. The sequencing sample was made of naive CD4+ T cells from PBMCs. Subset given: CD45RA+ positively selected. The chain joins TRBV9 to TRBJ2-3, with TRBD2 identical over 8 bases. The TCR comes from a man aged 18 to 30 in good health. Some clones in this sample may be carry-over from other donors' samples. CDR3 amino acids: CASSLSGSFTDTQYF. CDR3 DNA: TGTGCCAGCAGCTTGAGCGGGAGTTTCACAGATACGCAGTATTTT.